This T cell receptor beta chain was identified during a study of T-cell reconstitution after alpha-beta-depleted transplantation in children. Regarding the study as a whole: There were reportedly several hundred expanded graft clones from which alpha-beta T cells came about two months after transplant. Some patients' high day-60 TCRbeta diversity was attributed to recipient cells surviving conditioning. When one year had passed after transplant, most T-cell counts and diversity came from newly produced T cells.

V lost 0 bases, J lost 8 bases, and 8 bases lay in between. CDR1 and CDR2 (germline): LGHDT, YNNKEL (reference sequence). The CDR3 has 13 residues. The TCRbeta library incorporated unique molecular identifiers. TCRdb ran MiXCR on the PCR reads and lists one entry per CDR3 protein. Of 530,000 or so distinct CDR3 sequences in the sample, roughly 27% were seen once. Concerning this clonotype itself: Its matching antigen is unknown.

The source of this sequence is a boy younger than two with Wiskott-Aldrich syndrome, due to receive a stem cell transplant. The sequencing used PBMCs, collected before TCRalphabeta/CD19-depleted stem cell transplant. The gene calls are TRBV3-1 and TRBJ2-1; D ambiguous. Here the CDR3 DNA reads TGTGCCAGCAGCCAAGAAAATACGGATGAGCAGTTCTTC. Protein product: CASSQENTDEQFF.